These 17 T cell receptor beta chains originate from one sample sequenced in a study of technical replicates of blood from a handful of donors. Only in-frame clones appear in the TCRdb table, and some are missing; sequencing was by immunoSEQ multiplex PCR. The table lists about 74,000 clones, around 95% of them singletons. The material sequenced was T cells isolated from PBMCs. The receptors come from a human donor in good health.

The chain recombines TRBV10-3 with TRBJ1-5; 8 bases agree with TRBD1. The CDR3 has 14 amino acids. Trimming took 11 bases from V and 4 from J; bases not matched to a gene: 10. Germline values: CDR1 ENHRY, CDR2 SYGVKD. CDR3 DNA: TGTGCCGTAAGAACAGGGGGTGGAAATCAGCCCCAGCATTTT. As protein: CAVRTGGGNQPQHF.

The gene calls are TRBV10-3 and TRBJ2-2; D gene uncertain. The CDR3 has 13 amino acids. The germline V gene encodes CDR1 ENHRY and CDR2 SYGVKD. Between the trimmed V and J ends, which lost 6 bases and 0 bases, there was a span of 5 bases. The CDR3 reads CAISPANTGELFF. The CDR3 nucleotides read TGTGCCATCAGCCCAGCGAACACCGGGGAGCTGTTTTTT.

This clone was detected only once. The chain carries TRBV4-1 and TRBJ1-2, with D possibly being TRBD1 (5 bases). The V and J ends lost 0 bases and 2 bases respectively, with 10 bases between them. CDR3 length equals 15 residues. The germline V gene encodes CDR1 MGHRA and CDR2 YSYEKL. Here the CDR3 reads CASSQDQGRNYGYTF. The CDR3, as DNA: TGCGCCAGCAGCCAAGATCAGGGCAGAAACTATGGCTACACCTTC.

The chain employs TRBV19 and TRBJ2-7; D gene unclear. Trimming removed 7 bases from V and 5 bases from J, with 12 bases in between. The CDR3 is 12 amino acids. CDR1 and CDR2 (germline): LNHDA, SQIVND (reference sequence). CDR3 loop: CASNSGSHEQYF. The CDR3 DNA is TGTGCCAGTAACTCAGGATCACACGAGCAGTACTTC.

The rearrangement joins TRBV5-4 to TRBJ1-1, with 7 nucleotides matching TRBD1. The junction had 9 bases not matched to a gene; V was cut back by 2 bases and J by 5 bases. Germline V lookup: CDR1 SGHNT, CDR2 YYREEE (reference sequence). There are 15 residues in the CDR3. In nucleotides, the CDR3 is TGTGCCAGCAGCTTACAACAGGGGAGCACGACTGAAGCTTTCTTT. It encodes CASSLQQGSTTEAFF.

The V gene is TRBV28, the J gene TRBJ2-7, with D possibly being TRBD1 (6 bases). From germline, CDR1 is MDHEN and CDR2 SYDVKM. This CDR3 is 14 amino acids long. Trimming cost V 7 bases and J 0 bases, with 13 bases left between them. CDR3: CASTLSGVSYEQYF. The CDR3 bases are TGTGCCAGCACCCTTTCAGGGGTCTCCTACGAGCAGTACTTC.

The chain has TRBV25-1 and TRBJ2-4; 8 positions match TRBD1. This CDR3 region has 14 residues. CDR1 is MGHDK, CDR2 SYGVNS, per germline. With 6 bases clipped from V and 3 bases from J, the junction kept 4 bases outside the gene matches. The CDR3 sequence: CASSVTGGKNIQYF. The CDR3 DNA follows: TGTGCCAGCAGCGTTACAGGGGGCAAAAACATTCAGTACTTC.

The chain links TRBV11-3 to TRBJ2-7, with TRBD1 identical over 11 bases. This CDR3 comprises 15 residues. With 0 bases clipped from V and 2 bases from J, the junction kept 0 bases outside the gene matches. Germline assignment: CDR1 SGHNT and CDR2 YENEEA. The CDR3 nucleotides are TGTGCCAGCAGCTTAGAGGGACAGGGGGCCTACGAGCAGTACTTC. Its protein product is CASSLEGQGAYEQYF.

V usage is TRBV27 and J usage is TRBJ2-2, with 8 bases identical to TRBD1. This CDR3 has 16 amino acids. Germline trimming cut 5 bases from V and 2 bases from J; bases unmatched to any gene: 7. Germline V gives CDR1 MNHEY, CDR2 SMNVEV (reference sequence). In DNA, the CDR3 is TGTGCCAGCAGTCCTTGGGACAGGAGAAACACCGGGGAGCTGTTTTTT. This translates into CASSPWDRRNTGELFF.

This clone was detected only once. V is TRBV19 and J is TRBJ2-1; 11 positions match TRBD2. The CDR3 has 18 residues. V was clipped by 4 bases and J by 0 bases; unmatched bases: 8. Germline V gene data show CDR1 as LNHDA and CDR2 as SQIVND (reference sequence). CDR3 amino acids: CASSKGLAGGFSYNEQFF. CDR3 nucleotides: TGTGCCAGTAGTAAAGGTCTAGCGGGGGGATTCTCCTACAATGAGCAGTTCTTC.

V is TRBV11-2 and J is TRBJ2-3; D is possibly TRBD1 (6 bases). Germline V gene lookup returns CDR1 SGHAT and CDR2 FQNNGV. V lost 3 bases to trimming and J lost 4 bases, with 11 bases between them. The CDR3 runs to 14 residues. This chain's CDR3 is CASSFDRSADTQYF. CDR3 in DNA: TGTGCCAGCAGCTTTGACAGGAGCGCAGATACGCAGTATTTT.

J is TRBJ2-7 and V is TRBV19; perhaps TRBD1 as D (6 bases). This CDR3 is 17 amino acids long. With 1 base removed from V and 1 base from J, the gap between germline ends came to 17 bases. The germline gives CDR1 LNHDA, CDR2 SQIVND (reference sequence). The DNA for the CDR3 is TGTGCCAGTAGTATAGCCTGGGAACAGGGTGAATCCTACGAGCAGTACTTC. Protein sequence: CASSIAWEQGESYEQYF.

J is TRBJ2-2 and V is TRBV9, with a possible D match to TRBD2 (5 bases). Trimming took off 6 bases at V and 7 bases at J, with 10 bases between the two ends. Germline CDR1 reads SGDLS; CDR2 reads YYNGEE. This CDR3 is built from 12 residues. The CDR3 is CASNLGSGELFF. The CDR3 nucleotides are TGTGCCAGCAACCTAGGGAGCGGGGAGCTGTTTTTT.

The chain employs TRBV7-9 and TRBJ1-1; D remains unclear. The CDR3 runs to 13 residues. Germline V gene data show CDR1 as SEHNR and CDR2 as FQNEAQ (reference sequence). V lost 5 bases and J 6 bases, leaving 13 bases between the germline ends. The CDR3 region has the DNA TGTGCCAGCAGCCCACGAGGTGCCCCTGAAGCTTTCTTT. Its translation: CASSPRGAPEAFF.

The chain links TRBV6-1 to TRBJ1-5; TRBD1 aligns across 10 bases. V lost 7 bases and J lost 4; bases outside the gene matches: 4. This CDR3 region has 14 residues. Germline V CDR1 and CDR2: MNHNS, SASEGT. This chain's CDR3 is CASMWTGGNQPQHF. CDR3 nucleotide sequence: TGTGCCAGCATGTGGACAGGGGGTAATCAGCCCCAGCATTTT.

The chain joins TRBV28 to TRBJ1-5; no clear D. V lost 3 bases and J 8 bases, leaving 5 bases between the germline ends. Germline CDR1 is MDHEN and CDR2 is SYDVKM. The CDR3 consists of 11 residues. This CDR3 is CASSFGEPQHF. CDR3 sequence (DNA): TGTGCCAGCAGTTTCGGGGAGCCCCAGCATTTT.

This chain links TRBV6-6 with TRBJ2-5; 10 nucleotides match TRBD2. Germline values: CDR1 MNHNY, CDR2 SVGAGI (reference sequence). The CDR3 is 14 residues long. With 5 bases clipped from V and 5 bases from J, the junction kept 5 bases outside the gene matches. In DNA, the CDR3 is TGTGCCAGCAGTCCCGGGACTAGCGACGAGACCCAGTACTTC. Amino acid sequence: CASSPGTSDETQYF.